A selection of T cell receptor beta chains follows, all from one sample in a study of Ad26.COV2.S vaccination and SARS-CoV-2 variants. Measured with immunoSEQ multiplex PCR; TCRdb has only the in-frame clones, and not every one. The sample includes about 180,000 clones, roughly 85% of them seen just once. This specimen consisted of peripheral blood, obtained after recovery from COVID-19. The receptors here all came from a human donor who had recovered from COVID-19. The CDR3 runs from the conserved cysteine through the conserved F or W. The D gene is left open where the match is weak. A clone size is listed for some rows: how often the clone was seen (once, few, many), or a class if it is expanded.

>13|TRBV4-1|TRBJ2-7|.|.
TGCGCCAGCAGCCAAGGTCCCAAGTACGAGCAGTACTTC
CASSQGPKYEQYF
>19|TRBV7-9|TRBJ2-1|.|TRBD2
TGTGCCAGCAGCTTCCTCCGGACTAGCGGGAGGGGCTCCTACAATGAGCAGTTCTTC
CASSFLRTSGRGSYNEQFF
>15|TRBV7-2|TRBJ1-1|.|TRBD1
TGTGCCAGCAGCCCTCGGACAGGCTCGAACACTGAAGCTTTCTTT
CASSPRTGSNTEAFF
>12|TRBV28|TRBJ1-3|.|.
TGTGCCAGCAGTGTTTCAGGAAACACCATATATTTT
CASSVSGNTIYF
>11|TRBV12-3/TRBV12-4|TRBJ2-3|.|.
TGTGCCAGCATTCTCCGGGGTACGCAGTATTTT
CASILRGTQYF
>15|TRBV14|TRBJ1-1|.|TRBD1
TGTGCCAGCAGCCAATCATCGTGGCAGGGGGTATCAGCTTTCTTT
CASSQSSWQGVSAFF
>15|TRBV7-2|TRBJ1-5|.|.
TGTGCCAGCAGCTTGGCAGGCTCCCTAGGGCAGCCCCAGCATTTT
CASSLAGSLGQPQHF
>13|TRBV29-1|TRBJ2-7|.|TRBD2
TGCAGCGTTGGGACGGGGGGGGTGGACGAGCAGTACTTC
CSVGTGGVDEQYF
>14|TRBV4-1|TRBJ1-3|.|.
TGCGCCAGCAGCCTAGACCTAGGCGTGAACACCATATATTTT
CASSLDLGVNTIYF
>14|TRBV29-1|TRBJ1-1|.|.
TGCAGCGTTCGAAGGGACCGTTCGAACACTGAAGCTTTCTTT
CSVRRDRSNTEAFF
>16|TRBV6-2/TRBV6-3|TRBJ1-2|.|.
TGTGCCAGCAGTTCCCCCCGGGACCCTACGGGCTATGGCTACACCTTC
CASSSPRDPTGYGYTF
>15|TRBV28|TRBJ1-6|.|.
TGTGCCAGCAGTTGGGTTACGGGTTTTCGAACACCCCTCCACTTT
CASSWVTGFRTPLHF
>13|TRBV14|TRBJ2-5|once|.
TGTGCCAGCAGCATCGGGCCCCAAGAGACCCAGTACTTC
CASSIGPQETQYF
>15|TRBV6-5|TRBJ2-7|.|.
TGTGCCAGCAGTTACCGCCAGGGGAAACCCTACGAGCAGTACTTC
CASSYRQGKPYEQYF
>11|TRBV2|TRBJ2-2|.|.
TGTGCCACCGATGGAACCGGGGAGCTGTTTTTT
CATDGTGELFF
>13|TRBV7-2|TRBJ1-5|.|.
TGTGCCAGCAGCTCCGGGTTGGTCCAGCCCCAGCATTTT
CASSSGLVQPQHF
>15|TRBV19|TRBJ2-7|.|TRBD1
TGTGCCAGTAGTATAAGGGGGACAGCCCCTAACGAGCAGTACTTC
CASSIRGTAPNEQYF
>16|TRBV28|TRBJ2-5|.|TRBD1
TGTGCCAGCAGTTTAAGGGACAGGGGGGGCCCAGGGGCCCAGTACTTC
CASSLRDRGGPGAQYF
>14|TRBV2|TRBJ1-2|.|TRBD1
TGTGCCAGCAGTGAAGGGACAGGGGGCGATGGCTACACCTTC
CASSEGTGGDGYTF
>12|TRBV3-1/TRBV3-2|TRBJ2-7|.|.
TGTGCCAGCAGCCAACGGTACTACGAGCAGTACTTC
CASSQRYYEQYF
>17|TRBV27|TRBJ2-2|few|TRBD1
TGTGCCAGCAGTCCTAACCCCGGGACAGGGTACACCGGGGAGCTGTTTTTT
CASSPNPGTGYTGELFF
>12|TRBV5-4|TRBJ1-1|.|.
TGTGCCAGCAGCTCAAGAGACACTGAAGCTTTCTTT
CASSSRDTEAFF
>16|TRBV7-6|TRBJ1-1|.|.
TGTGCCAGCAGCTCCTCCGGCGGGGGTTCGAACACTGAAGCTTTCTTT
CASSSSGGGSNTEAFF
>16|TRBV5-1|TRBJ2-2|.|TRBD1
TGCGCCGTCGCCAAGGGAGGACAGGGTCACACCGGGGAGCTGTTTTTT
CAVAKGGQGHTGELFF
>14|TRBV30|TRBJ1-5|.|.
TGTGCCTGGAGTGTAATGGGGAACAATCAGCCCCAGCATTTT
CAWSVMGNNQPQHF
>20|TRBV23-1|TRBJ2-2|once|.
TGCGCCAGCAGTCAAAAGGGCCGGGTCAGGTGCCGGAGAGGGACCGGGGAGCTGTTTTTT
CASSQKGRVRCRRGTGELFF
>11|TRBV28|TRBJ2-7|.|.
TGTGCCAGCAGTTCCTCCTACGAGCAGTACTTC
CASSSSYEQYF
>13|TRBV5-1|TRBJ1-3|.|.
TGCGCCAGCATGGGGAGGTCTGGAAACACCATATATTTT
CASMGRSGNTIYF
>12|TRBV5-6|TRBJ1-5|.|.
TGTGCCAGCAATTCAGGGAGACAGCCCCAGCATTTT
CASNSGRQPQHF
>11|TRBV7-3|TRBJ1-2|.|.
TGTGCCAGCAGGAATAACTATGGCTACACCTTC
CASRNNYGYTF
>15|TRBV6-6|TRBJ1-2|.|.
TGTGCCAGCAGTTACGAGGGGGGACTTGCCTATGGCTACACCTTC
CASSYEGGLAYGYTF
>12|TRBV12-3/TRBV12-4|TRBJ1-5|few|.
TGTGCCAGCAGCCGAGGGGTGCAGCCCCAGCATTTT
CASSRGVQPQHF
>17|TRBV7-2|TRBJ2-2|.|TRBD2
TGTGCCAGCAGCTCGCGAGGCGGGGGGCTAAACACCGGGGAGCTGTTTTTT
CASSSRGGGLNTGELFF
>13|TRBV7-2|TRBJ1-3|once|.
TGTGCCAGCAGCCCGGGACCGGGAAACACCATATATTTT
CASSPGPGNTIYF
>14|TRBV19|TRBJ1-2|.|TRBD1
TGTGCCAGTAGTTCCGGGACAGGGGACTATGGCTACACCTTC
CASSSGTGDYGYTF
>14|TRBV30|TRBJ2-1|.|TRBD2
TGTGCCTGGAGTGTAAGTCTAGCGGGAGGGGAGCAGTTCTTC
CAWSVSLAGGEQFF
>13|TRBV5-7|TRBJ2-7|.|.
TGTGCCAGCAGCTTCGAGCGCCGGGGCGAGCAGTACTTC
CASSFERRGEQYF
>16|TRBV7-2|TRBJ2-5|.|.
TGTGCCAGCAGCTTAGGACTTCGGTGGGGTAAAGAGACCCAGTACTTC
CASSLGLRWGKETQYF
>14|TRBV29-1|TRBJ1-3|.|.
TGCAGCGTTGTTGGAGGGAACTCTGGAAACACCATATATTTT
CSVVGGNSGNTIYF
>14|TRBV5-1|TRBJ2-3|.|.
TGCGCCAGCAGCTTAGGGGATTCCGCAGATACGCAGTATTTT
CASSLGDSADTQYF
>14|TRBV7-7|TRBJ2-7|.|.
TGTGCCAGCAGCTTAGCAGAGGGATCCTACGAGCAGTACTTC
CASSLAEGSYEQYF
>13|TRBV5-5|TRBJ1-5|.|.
TGTGCCAGCAGCGCCGCTACAGGTCAGCCCCAGCATTTT
CASSAATGQPQHF